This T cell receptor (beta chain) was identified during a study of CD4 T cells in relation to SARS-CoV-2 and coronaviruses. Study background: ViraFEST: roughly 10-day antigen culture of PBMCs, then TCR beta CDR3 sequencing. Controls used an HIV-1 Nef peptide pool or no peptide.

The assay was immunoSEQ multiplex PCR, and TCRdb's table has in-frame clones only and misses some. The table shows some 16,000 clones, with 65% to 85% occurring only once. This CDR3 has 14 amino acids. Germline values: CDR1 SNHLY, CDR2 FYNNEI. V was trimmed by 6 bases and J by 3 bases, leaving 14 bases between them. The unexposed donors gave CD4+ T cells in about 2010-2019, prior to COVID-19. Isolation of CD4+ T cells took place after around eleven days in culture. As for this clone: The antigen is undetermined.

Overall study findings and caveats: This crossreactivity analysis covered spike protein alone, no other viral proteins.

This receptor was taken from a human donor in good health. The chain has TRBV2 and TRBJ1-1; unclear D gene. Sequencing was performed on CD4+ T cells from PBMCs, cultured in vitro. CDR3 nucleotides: TGTGCCAGCAGACAACCAGGCCTCTACACTGAAGCTTTCTTT. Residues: CASRQPGLYTEAFF.